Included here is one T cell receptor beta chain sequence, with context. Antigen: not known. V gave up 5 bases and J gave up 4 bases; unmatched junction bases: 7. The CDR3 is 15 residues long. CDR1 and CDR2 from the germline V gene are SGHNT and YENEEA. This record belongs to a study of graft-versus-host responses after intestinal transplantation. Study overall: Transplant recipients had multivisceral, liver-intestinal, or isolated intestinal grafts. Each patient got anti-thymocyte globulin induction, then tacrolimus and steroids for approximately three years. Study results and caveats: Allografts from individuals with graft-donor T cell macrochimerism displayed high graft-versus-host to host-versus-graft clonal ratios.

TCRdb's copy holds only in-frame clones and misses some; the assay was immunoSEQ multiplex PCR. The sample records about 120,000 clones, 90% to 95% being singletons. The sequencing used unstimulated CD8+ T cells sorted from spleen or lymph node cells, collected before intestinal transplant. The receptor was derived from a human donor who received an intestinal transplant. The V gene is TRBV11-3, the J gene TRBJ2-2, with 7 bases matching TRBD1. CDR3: CASSPPRDSTGELFF. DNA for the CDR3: TGTGCCAGCAGCCCCCCCCGGGACAGCACCGGGGAGCTGTTTTTT.